This TCR beta chain is drawn from a study of cytomegalovirus exposure and HLA in healthy donors. Regarding the study as a whole: An analysis was carried out at a later point. It showed that HLA-associated TCR beta chains were more clonally expanded than equally common non-associated chains. Prior analysis indicated that the majority of TCR beta V segments exhibited productivity approximately 87% or approximately 30% of the time.

Concerning this clone itself: As yet, its antigen is unknown.

Both 60 Vbeta primers and 13 Jbeta primers went into the PCR. Measured with immunoSEQ multiplex PCR; TCRdb has only the in-frame clones, and not every one. Of roughly 110,000 clones in the sample, 75% were seen once. CDR1 SNHLY and CDR2 FYNNEI come from the germline V gene. CDR3 length: 12 residues. Trimming stripped 7 bases from V and 2 bases from J, with 7 bases between. Sequenced input: PBMCs. The clonotype was recovered from a man between 35 and 55 years old in good health and CMV-seronegative. The chain is built from TRBV2 and TRBJ2-3, with D unresolved. CDR3 coding DNA: TGTGCCAGCAATTGGGCCACAGATACGCAGTATTTT. Protein: CASNWATDTQYF.